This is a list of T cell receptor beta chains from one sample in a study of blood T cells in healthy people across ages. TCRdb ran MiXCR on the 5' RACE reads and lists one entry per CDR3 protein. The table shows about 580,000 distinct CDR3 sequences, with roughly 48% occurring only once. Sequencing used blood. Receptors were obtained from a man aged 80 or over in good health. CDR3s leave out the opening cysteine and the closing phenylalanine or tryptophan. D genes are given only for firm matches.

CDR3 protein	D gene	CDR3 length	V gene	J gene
ASRTDSLEAF	.	10	TRBV2	TRBJ1-1
SANVLGRNQPQH	.	12	TRBV20-1	TRBJ1-5
ASTYSGRAGYEQY	TRBD2	13	TRBV11-2	TRBJ2-7
SVESVSSDIQY	.	11	TRBV29-1	TRBJ2-4
ATSDSGTEETQY	TRBD1	12	TRBV24-1	TRBJ2-5
ASSRNGGATDTQY	TRBD2	13	TRBV7-2	TRBJ2-3
SAILAGAYNEQF	TRBD2	12	TRBV20-1	TRBJ2-1
SARLAGFGELF	TRBD2	11	TRBV20-1	TRBJ2-2
ASSLQGSGANVLT	.	13	TRBV3-1	TRBJ2-6
ASSGPEKLF	.	9	TRBV4-1	TRBJ1-4
ASRPGTTVNYGYT	.	13	TRBV6-6	TRBJ1-2
ASSEERNVRAEAF	.	13	TRBV10-2	TRBJ1-1
ASSQLPSTDTQY	.	12	TRBV3-1	TRBJ2-3
SAPYRAKQETQY	.	12	TRBV20-1	TRBJ2-5
ASSGRLETQY	.	10	TRBV2	.
SAGPGQDVNEQF	TRBD1	12	TRBV20-1	TRBJ2-1
ASRQGGAKNIQY	.	12	TRBV3-1	TRBJ2-4
ASSFLAVRETQY	.	12	TRBV11-2	TRBJ2-5
ASKLGQANQPQH	.	12	TRBV2	TRBJ1-5
ASSDAGTGLYNEQF	.	14	TRBV10-2	TRBJ2-1
ASSSRGLSGANVLT	.	14	TRBV12-3/TRBV12-4	TRBJ2-6
ASSCLAGDLDTQY	TRBD2	13	TRBV7-2	TRBJ2-3
ASSLVGQGMVYEQY	TRBD1	14	TRBV7-2	TRBJ2-7
ASSPPSRDEQF	.	11	TRBV18	TRBJ2-1
ASSQVLLGSSSSYEQY	.	16	TRBV4-3	TRBJ2-7
ASSLGLAGQDTQY	TRBD2	13	TRBV7-9	TRBJ2-3
ASSLGQLNYGYT	.	12	TRBV2	TRBJ1-2
ASSPQPTGSTFEQY	TRBD1	14	TRBV7-3	TRBJ2-7
ASSLDLGATEAF	.	12	TRBV7-9	TRBJ1-1
ASVNRDRGGEQY	TRBD1	12	TRBV6-5	TRBJ2-7
SALSGIGADTQY	.	12	TRBV20-1	TRBJ2-3
ASRDTGPTGGEQF	.	13	TRBV7-9	TRBJ2-1
ASSLGLLGETQY	.	12	TRBV5-6	TRBJ2-5
ASSLDRSTEAF	.	11	TRBV7-9	TRBJ1-1
ASSPGLANTEAF	.	12	TRBV7-3	TRBJ1-1
SASPGRGTNYGYT	.	13	TRBV20-1	TRBJ1-2
ASSPGSGVANHNEQF	.	15	TRBV18	TRBJ2-1
ASSSDFPSTGELDNEQF	TRBD1	17	TRBV6-2/TRBV6-3	TRBJ2-1
SVKGLPQETQY	.	11	TRBV29-1	TRBJ2-5
AWRTDRIVGGYT	.	12	TRBV30	TRBJ1-2
ASSLRQGGDTEAF	TRBD1	13	TRBV7-9	TRBJ1-1
ASSYRGVGWGTGELF	.	15	TRBV6-5	TRBJ2-2
ASSGQGPRGTDTQY	TRBD1	14	TRBV12-3/TRBV12-4	TRBJ2-3
ASSLASQPGGQPQH	.	14	TRBV12-3/TRBV12-4	TRBJ1-5
ASSFYREINEQF	.	12	TRBV7-9	TRBJ2-1
ASTNQGDEQY	TRBD1	10	TRBV6-5	TRBJ2-7
ASSFREGTEKLF	.	12	TRBV12-3/TRBV12-4	TRBJ1-4
ASSYSGGRNQPQH	TRBD1	13	TRBV4-1	TRBJ1-5
ATSRRPGTVNNEQF	TRBD1	14	TRBV15	TRBJ2-1
ASSQESDSNYGYT	.	13	TRBV4-2	TRBJ1-2
SGRLAGFGEQY	TRBD2	11	TRBV29-1	TRBJ2-7
ASTTVWGSGPRTDTQY	.	16	TRBV12-3/TRBV12-4	TRBJ2-3
ASRGLGQGKETQY	TRBD1	13	TRBV6-5	TRBJ2-5